These 11 T cell receptor beta chains share one sample of origin, sequenced in a study of metastatic and nonmetastatic thyroid tumors. The entire patient cohort was treatment-naive prior to thyroid surgery. Through MiXCR, TCRdb re-clonotyped the PCR reads. Altogether some 28,000 clones are present, roughly 17% being singletons, with the ten largest covering roughly 4.2%. Sample: blood. The receptors derive from a female donor with papillary thyroid cancer or a benign thyroid nodule (not recorded which). Some clones in this sample may be carry-over from other donors' samples.

A few counts support this clone. The rearrangement joins TRBV28 to TRBJ2-1; D is possibly TRBD1 or TRBD2 (5 bases each). CDR1 and CDR2 from the germline V gene are MDHEN and SYDVKM. This CDR3 has 16 amino acids. Deletions cut 9 bases from V and 8 bases from J, with 26 bases between. In nucleotides, the CDR3 is TGTGCCAGTCAGGCCCCAAGCTGGAGATTGGGGGATGAGCAGTTCTTC. This encodes CASQAPSWRLGDEQFF.

This clone was recorded many times. V is TRBV11-2 and J is TRBJ2-1, with 16 nucleotides matching TRBD2. The germline gives CDR1 SGHAT, CDR2 FQNNGV. The CDR3 has 21 residues. The V segment lost 1 base and the J segment 2 bases; nucleotides outside the gene matches: 11. The CDR3 protein is CASSLGRPSGLAGGPYNEQFF. In DNA, the CDR3 is TGTGCCAGCAGCTTAGGCCGGCCCTCGGGACTAGCGGGAGGGCCCTACAATGAGCAGTTCTTC.

V gene TRBV20-1 combines with J gene TRBJ2-7; D unclear. The CDR3 extends over 12 amino acids. V was trimmed by 6 bases and J by 3 bases, leaving 12 bases between them. In germline, CDR1 is DFQATT, CDR2 SNEGSKA (reference sequence). DNA of the CDR3: TGCAGTGCCCTGCAATGGGGCTACGAGCAGTACTTC. This translates into CSALQWGYEQYF.

The chain employs TRBV6-4 and TRBJ1-2; TRBD1 aligns across 9 bases. Germline V gene data show CDR1 as MRHNA and CDR2 as SNTAGT. After removal of 2 bases from V and 8 bases from J, the junction contained 3 bases not matched to a gene. The CDR3 has 13 residues. The CDR3 loop is CASSDNRGQGYTF. CDR3 bases: TGTGCCAGCAGTGACAACAGGGGGCAAGGCTACACCTTC.

This clone was seen ten or more times. The chain has TRBV20-1 and TRBJ1-5, with 11 positions matching TRBD1. The germline V gene encodes CDR1 DFQATT and CDR2 SNEGSKA (reference sequence). The V and J ends lost 2 bases and 7 bases, in that order; junction bases with no gene match: 7. The CDR3 has 15 residues. DNA for the CDR3: TGCAGTGCTAGACCCGGGACAGGGGGAGGGCAGCCCCAGCATTTT. The encoded protein is CSARPGTGGGQPQHF.

The chain couples TRBV11-1 to TRBJ2-1; D not certain. In germline, CDR1 is SGHAT, CDR2 FQDESV (reference sequence). This CDR3 spans 15 amino acids. The V and J ends lost 6 bases and 0 bases respectively, with 12 bases between them. The CDR3 here is CASSSAVSSYNEQFF. The CDR3, as DNA: TGTGCCAGCAGTTCAGCCGTGAGCTCCTACAATGAGCAGTTCTTC.

V gene TRBV6-5 combines with J gene TRBJ2-1, with 13 bases aligning to TRBD2. Germline values: CDR1 MNHEY, CDR2 SVGAGI. After removal of 4 bases from V and 12 bases from J, the junction contained 9 bases not matched to a gene. This CDR3 comprises 15 residues. The chain's CDR3 is CASSLGLAGVLWQFF. CDR3 in DNA: TGTGCCAGCAGTTTAGGACTAGCGGGAGTACTTTGGCAGTTCTTC.

With regard to this clone: One end of the junction does not line up with germline, which may come from a read error. The chain has TRBV28 and TRBJ1-6; no clear D. The CDR3 totals 13 residues. Germline V gene data show CDR1 as MDHEN and CDR2 as SYDVKM. This CDR3 reads CASSLTPVEVVYF. As DNA, the CDR3 is TGTGCCAGCAGCCTAACCCCGGTGGAGGTAGTGTACTTT.

There are many counts of this clone. The CDR3, as DNA: TGCAGTGCTAGAGTGACCTACAGACAAGAGACCCAGTACTTC. It encodes CSARVTYRQETQYF. J is TRBJ2-5 and V is TRBV20-1; D is unresolved. The V gene's germline CDR1 is DFQATT and CDR2 SNEGSKA (reference sequence). Between the trimmed V and J ends, which lost 1 base and 2 bases, there was a span of 11 bases. The CDR3 runs to 14 residues.

The gene calls are TRBV27 and TRBJ1-2; 9 bases are a match to TRBD1. The CDR3 runs to 14 residues. After removal of 4 bases from V and 7 bases from J, the junction contained 7 bases not matched to a gene. Germline values: CDR1 MNHEY, CDR2 SMNVEV (reference sequence). The CDR3 is CASSYADRGFGYTF. CDR3 DNA sequence: TGTGCCAGCAGTTACGCGGACAGGGGCTTTGGCTACACCTTC.

This clone was detected many times. The chain uses TRBV9 and TRBJ2-3, with D tentatively TRBD2 (6 bases). CDR1 and CDR2 from the germline V gene are SGDLS and YYNGEE. V was cut by 6 bases and J by 3 bases, with 14 bases left in between. This CDR3 has 14 residues. The CDR3 loop reads CASTPVGSTDTQYF. DNA for the CDR3: TGTGCCAGCACGCCAGTCGGGAGTACAGATACGCAGTATTTT. The complete variable domain, with remaining parts taken from reference TRBV9 and TRBJ2-3, reads DSGVTQTPKHLITATGQRVTLRCSPRSGDLSVYWYQQSLDQGLQFLIQYYNGEERAKGNILERFSAQQFPDLHSELNLSSLELGDSALYFCASTPVGSTDTQYFGPGTRLTVL.